Following are 8 T cell receptor beta chains from one sample sequenced in a study of T cell repertoires and Cas9 in healthy adults. Some clones are missing from TCRdb's copy, which holds only in-frame ones; the method was immunoSEQ multiplex PCR. This sample has over 14,000 clones, with roughly 89% found just once. Sequencing was done on a sample of Tregs (CD4+, CD25+, CD127-, CD137-, CD154-) from PBMCs; culture status not recorded. Receptors were obtained from a human donor in good health.

J is TRBJ2-2 and V is TRBV18; maybe TRBD2 (6 bases). Germline CDR1 reads KGHSH; CDR2 reads LQKENI. The CDR3 runs to 15 residues. Deletions cut 2 bases from V and 4 bases from J, with 11 bases between. Written as DNA, the CDR3 is TGTGCCAGCTCACCAAGGGACGGGGGCACCGGGGAGCTGTTTTTT. Translated, it gives CASSPRDGGTGELFF.

The chain links TRBV7-3 to TRBJ1-1, with D possibly TRBD1 on 5 matching bases. The ends were cut back, 3 bases at V and 1 base at J, with 6 bases in the middle. Per the germline V gene, CDR1 is SGHTA and CDR2 is FQGTGA. The CDR3 runs to 13 residues. The CDR3 DNA reads as TGTGCCAGCAGCTTGACAGCGAACACTGAAGCTTTCTTT. Translation: CASSLTANTEAFF.

This clone has more than one count but fewer than ten. The chain joins TRBV10-3 to TRBJ1-5; tentative D call: TRBD1 (5 bases). The germline gives CDR1 ENHRY, CDR2 SYGVKD. Trimming shortened V by 2 bases and J by 2 bases, and 13 bases separated the two germline ends. The CDR3 consists of 16 residues. CDR3 sequence: CAISEAGGGGNQPQHF. CDR3 in DNA: TGTGCCATCAGTGAGGCGGGGGGAGGGGGCAATCAGCCCCAGCATTTT.

The chain links TRBV4-1 to TRBJ2-3; D is ambiguous. Germline V gene lookup returns CDR1 MGHRA and CDR2 YSYEKL. V was cut by 0 bases and J by 0 bases, with 10 bases left in between. The CDR3 totals 16 residues. In DNA form, the CDR3 reads TGCGCCAGCAGCCAAGAACCGGGCCCGAGCACAGATACGCAGTATTTT. The encoded protein is CASSQEPGPSTDTQYF.

The V and J genes are TRBV5-1 and TRBJ1-2; 7 bases map to TRBD1. Unmatched junction bases numbered 6, after V lost 3 bases and J lost 7 bases. Germline CDR1 and CDR2: SGHRS and YFSETQ. The CDR3 sequence is 13 residues long. The CDR3 sequence is CASSSGGPGGYTF. In DNA form, the CDR3 reads TGCGCCAGCAGCTCAGGGGGGCCAGGTGGCTACACCTTC.

V and J are TRBV2 and TRBJ1-2, with 9 nucleotides matching TRBD1. The CDR3 loop spans 14 amino acids. Germline V lookup: CDR1 SNHLY, CDR2 FYNNEI. The ends lost 5 bases at V and 2 bases at J; junction bases unmatched: 3. This CDR3 is CASSKQGANYGYTF. CDR3 nucleotide sequence: TGTGCCAGCAGTAAACAGGGGGCGAACTATGGCTACACCTTC.

This chain joins TRBV2 and TRBJ2-7; D perhaps matches TRBD1 (5 bases). The V end was cut by 2 bases, the J end by 3 bases, with 11 bases between. The length of the CDR3 is 14 residues. Germline CDR1 SNHLY, CDR2 FYNNEI. DNA of the CDR3: TGTGCCAGCAGTGAACAGGGTGGTATCTACGAGCAGTACGTC. Translation: CASSEQGGIYEQYV.

The rearrangement links TRBV4-3 to TRBJ1-4; the D is unclear. The V and J ends lost 1 base and 3 bases respectively, with 9 bases between them. Germline loops: CDR1 LGHNA, CDR2 YSLEER. The CDR3 totals 15 residues. The CDR3 spells CASSQGASPNEKLFF. CDR3 in DNA: TGCGCCAGCAGCCAAGGAGCCTCACCTAATGAAAAACTGTTTTTT.